A selection of T cell receptor beta chains follows, all from one sample in a study of sequential checkpoint blockade in melanoma. Profiling relied on immunoSEQ multiplex PCR, and the TCRdb table lists in-frame clones only, not all of them. The sample consists of about 28,000 clones, about 89% of them appearing once. The material was CD8+ T cells sorted from blood (inferred from file names), obtained from a patient given nivolumab and ipilimumab in sequence. The source of these receptors is a human donor with melanoma. The CDR3 runs from the conserved cysteine through the conserved F or W. D genes are given only for firm matches. The listing skips clone size in some rows; elsewhere it reads once, few, many or a size class.

clone_size	d_call	v_call	j_call	cdr3_aa	cdr3_nt
-	TRBD1	TRBV28	TRBJ1-2	CASSFNRPVGRGAYGYTF	TGTGCCAGCAGTTTCAACCGGCCAGTCGGCAGGGGGGCCTATGGCTACACCTTC
-	-	TRBV27	TRBJ1-5	CASSSKGVLEPQHF	TGTGCCAGCAGTTCAAAGGGGGTTTTGGAGCCCCAGCATTTT
-	TRBD2	TRBV4-1	TRBJ2-1	CASSHPTSGSYNEQFF	TGCGCCAGCAGCCACCCGACTAGCGGTTCCTACAATGAGCAGTTCTTC
-	TRBD2	TRBV4-1	TRBJ2-1	CASSQVIAGGSNEQFF	TGCGCCAGCAGCCAAGTGATAGCGGGGGGGAGCAATGAGCAGTTCTTC
once	-	TRBV9	TRBJ2-3	CASSVGDGGTQYF	TGTGCCAGCAGCGTAGGCGACGGCGGTACGCAGTATTTT
-	TRBD1	TRBV11-2	TRBJ2-1	CASSLGGTGKNEQFF	TGTGCCAGCAGCTTAGGCGGGACAGGGAAGAATGAGCAGTTCTTC
-	-	TRBV20-1	TRBJ2-7	CSARQGYEQYF	TGCAGTGCTAGGCAGGGGTACGAGCAGTACTTC
-	-	TRBV15	TRBJ2-3	CATSRRDSTDTQYF	TGTGCCACCTCCAGGCGAGATAGCACAGATACGCAGTATTTT
-	-	TRBV27	TRBJ1-5	CASSGGGLYQPQHF	TGTGCCAGCAGCGGGGGGGGGCTCTATCAGCCCCAGCATTTT
-	TRBD2	TRBV6-5	TRBJ2-3	CASSYWRGGTDTQYF	TGTGCCAGCAGTTACTGGCGGGGGGGAACAGATACGCAGTATTTT
-	TRBD2	TRBV29-1	TRBJ2-1	CSVIGTSGRAGVNEQFF	TGCAGCGTGATCGGGACTAGCGGGAGGGCCGGAGTAAATGAGCAGTTCTTC